These T cell receptor beta chains were read from a single sample in a study of cytomegalovirus exposure and HLA in healthy donors. Profiling relied on immunoSEQ multiplex PCR, and the TCRdb table lists in-frame clones only, not all of them. The sample records approximately 82,000 clones, around 10% being singletons. Material for sequencing was PBMCs. Source of these receptors: a man aged 55 to 69 in good health and CMV-seropositive. Both conserved end residues are part of each CDR3. Each record gives: V gene, J gene, clone size, CDR3 protein. The size entry is marked missing in some rows and otherwise reads once, few, many or a size class.

V gene: TRBV7-9
J gene: TRBJ2-7
clone size: .
CDR3 protein: CASSFLQLDQSDEQYF

V gene: TRBV18
J gene: TRBJ2-3
clone size: .
CDR3 protein: CASSPGERGGDTQYF

V gene: TRBV15
J gene: TRBJ1-5
clone size: .
CDR3 protein: CATSRGQGAEQPQHF

V gene: TRBV9
J gene: TRBJ2-7
clone size: few
CDR3 protein: CASSPGTGWEQYF

V gene: TRBV2
J gene: TRBJ2-1
clone size: few
CDR3 protein: CASSVGPYNEQFF

V gene: TRBV28
J gene: TRBJ2-1
clone size: .
CDR3 protein: CASSSHSYNEQFF

V gene: TRBV2
J gene: TRBJ1-2
clone size: .
CDR3 protein: CASRGQPSDYGYTF

V gene: TRBV5-6
J gene: TRBJ1-5
clone size: .
CDR3 protein: CASSSKHRGNQHQHF

V gene: TRBV6-1
J gene: TRBJ1-3
clone size: few
CDR3 protein: CASSGITGRADGNTIYF

V gene: TRBV7-9
J gene: TRBJ1-2
clone size: .
CDR3 protein: CASSVLQGSYGYTF

V gene: TRBV7-9
J gene: TRBJ2-7
clone size: .
CDR3 protein: CASSPGASGSYEQYF

V gene: TRBV6-6
J gene: TRBJ1-2
clone size: few
CDR3 protein: CASSKPGQGHDGYTF

V gene: TRBV29-1
J gene: TRBJ1-2
clone size: .
CDR3 protein: CSVEDVRGHYGYTF

V gene: TRBV2
J gene: TRBJ2-7
clone size: many
CDR3 protein: CASRQGTVLYF

V gene: TRBV7-2
J gene: TRBJ2-2
clone size: .
CDR3 protein: CASSRRAGELFF

V gene: TRBV28
J gene: TRBJ2-5
clone size: .
CDR3 protein: CASFFRGAETQYF

V gene: TRBV7-9
J gene: TRBJ2-1
clone size: .
CDR3 protein: CASSLNAPREGEQFF

V gene: TRBV27
J gene: TRBJ1-1
clone size: .
CDR3 protein: CAAAAGGGGKNTEAFF

V gene: TRBV1
J gene: TRBJ2-5
clone size: few
CDR3 protein: CTSSQAQTVPGTQYF

V gene: TRBV5-1
J gene: TRBJ2-5
clone size: few
CDR3 protein: CASSFGGEETQYF

V gene: TRBV5-1
J gene: TRBJ1-4
clone size: few
CDR3 protein: CASSLNGATNEKLFF

V gene: TRBV4-1
J gene: TRBJ2-1
clone size: many
CDR3 protein: CASSPSGTSVSNEQFF

V gene: TRBV11-2
J gene: TRBJ2-7
clone size: few
CDR3 protein: CASIMFRTSGSHEQYF

V gene: TRBV4-1
J gene: TRBJ2-1
clone size: .
CDR3 protein: CASSQDSEMGASFF